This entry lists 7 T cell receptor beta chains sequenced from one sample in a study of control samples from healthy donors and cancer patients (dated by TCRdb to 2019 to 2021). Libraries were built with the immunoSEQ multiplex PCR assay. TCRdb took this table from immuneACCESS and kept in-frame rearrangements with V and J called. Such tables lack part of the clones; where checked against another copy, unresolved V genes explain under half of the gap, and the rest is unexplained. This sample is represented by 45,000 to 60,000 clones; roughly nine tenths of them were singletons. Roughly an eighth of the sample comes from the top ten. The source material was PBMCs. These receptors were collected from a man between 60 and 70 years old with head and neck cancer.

The CDR3 sequence is CSVGASGGADTQYF. CDR3 bases: TGCAGCGTTGGCGCTAGCGGGGGGGCGGATACGCAGTATTTT. The chain combines TRBV29-1 with TRBJ2-3; 12 bases match TRBD2. This CDR3 comprises 14 residues. Trimming removed 4 bases from V and 6 bases from J; junction bases left unmatched: 5. Germline V gene lookup returns CDR1 SQVTM and CDR2 ANQGSEA.

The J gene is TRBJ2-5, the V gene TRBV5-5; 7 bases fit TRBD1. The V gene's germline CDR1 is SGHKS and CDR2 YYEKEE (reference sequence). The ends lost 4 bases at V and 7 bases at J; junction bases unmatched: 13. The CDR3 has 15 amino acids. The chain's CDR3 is CASSQTGQSGVTQYF. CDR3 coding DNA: TGTGCCAGCAGCCAGACGGGACAGTCTGGTGTGACCCAGTACTTC.

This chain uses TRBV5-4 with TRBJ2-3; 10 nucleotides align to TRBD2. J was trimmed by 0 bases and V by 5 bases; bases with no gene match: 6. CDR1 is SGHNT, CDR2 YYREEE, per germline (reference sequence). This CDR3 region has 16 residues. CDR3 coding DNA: TGTGCCAGCAGGGTGGGGACTAGCGAAAGCACAGATACGCAGTATTTT. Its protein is CASRVGTSESTDTQYF.

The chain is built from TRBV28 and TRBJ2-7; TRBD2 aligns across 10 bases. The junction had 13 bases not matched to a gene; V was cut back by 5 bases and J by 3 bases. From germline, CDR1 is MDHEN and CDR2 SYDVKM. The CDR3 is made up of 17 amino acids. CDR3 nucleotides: TGTGCCAGCAGTCCAGGGGTGGGGCTAGCGGGAGACTACGAGCAGTACTTC. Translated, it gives CASSPGVGLAGDYEQYF.

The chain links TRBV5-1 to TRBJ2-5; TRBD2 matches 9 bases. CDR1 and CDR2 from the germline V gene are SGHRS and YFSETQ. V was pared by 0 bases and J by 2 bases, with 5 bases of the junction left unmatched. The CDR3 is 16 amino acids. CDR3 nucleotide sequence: TGCGCCAGCAGCTTGGTTACGCTAGCGGGGCAAGAGACCCAGTACTTC. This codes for CASSLVTLAGQETQYF.

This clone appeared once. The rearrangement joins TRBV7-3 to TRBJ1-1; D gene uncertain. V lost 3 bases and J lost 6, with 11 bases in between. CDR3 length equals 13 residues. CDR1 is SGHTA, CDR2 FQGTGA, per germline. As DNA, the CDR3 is TGTGCCAGCAGCTTCACGCAGAGCGCTGAAGCTTTCTTT. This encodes CASSFTQSAEAFF.

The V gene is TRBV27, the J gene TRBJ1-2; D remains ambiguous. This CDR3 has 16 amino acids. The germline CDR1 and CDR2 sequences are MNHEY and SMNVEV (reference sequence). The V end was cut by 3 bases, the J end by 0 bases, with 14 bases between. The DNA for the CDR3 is TGTGCCAGCAGTTTGATAGGAGACGGCGCTAACTATGGCTACACCTTC. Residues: CASSLIGDGANYGYTF.